Presented here are 4 T cell receptor beta chains from one specimen sequenced in a study of blood T cell repertoires in COVID-19. Using immunoSEQ multiplex PCR, the repertoire was profiled, and TCRdb retains in-frame clones only, with some absent. This table has approximately 200,000 clones, 85% to 90% appearing once. The sequenced sample consisted of PBMCs or T cells enriched from blood (not recorded which). These receptors were taken from a man aged 30-40 years who had recovered from COVID-19.

DNA of the CDR3: TGTGCCAGCAGTTACTCGACAGGGTGGAACACTGAAGCTTTCTTT. This translates into CASSYSTGWNTEAFF. The chain couples TRBV6-5 to TRBJ1-1; 7 bases are shared with TRBD1. Per germline, CDR1 MNHEY and CDR2 SVGAGI. CDR3 length: 15 residues. Losses at the gene ends were 0 bases for V and 1 base for J; bases not matched to a gene: 2.

The chain is built from TRBV25-1 and TRBJ2-3; maybe TRBD2 (6 bases). The V and J ends lost 4 bases and 4 bases respectively, with 15 bases between them. CDR1 is MGHDK and CDR2 is SYGVNS in the germline V gene. This CDR3 has 15 residues. The CDR3 DNA reads as TGTGCCAGCAGTGCCTTAGAGAGGGAGGCAGATACGCAGTATTTT. It specifies CASSALEREADTQYF.

Written as DNA, the CDR3 is TGTGCCAGCAGCCGACGACAGAGCTCTGGGGCCAACGTCCTGACTTTC. Its translation: CASSRRQSSGANVLTF. This rearrangement joins TRBV5-4 to TRBJ2-6; perhaps TRBD1 as D (5 bases). This CDR3 comprises 16 residues. The V gene lost 4 bases and the J gene lost 0 bases, with 11 bases spanning the gap. Germline V CDR1 and CDR2: SGHNT, YYREEE (reference sequence).

This clone occurred a few times. J is TRBJ1-2 and V is TRBV28, with D hard to call. With 2 bases removed from V and 4 bases from J, the gap between germline ends came to 8 bases. The CDR3 consists of 13 residues. From germline, CDR1 is MDHEN and CDR2 SYDVKM. Here the CDR3 DNA reads TGTGCCAGCAGTTTAGGGCAGTCCTATGGCTACACCTTC. Translating it yields CASSLGQSYGYTF.